This TCR beta chain was obtained from a study of T cells in narcolepsy. About this clone: Its antigen is unidentified.

Repertoires were generated with immunoSEQ multiplex PCR, while TCRdb's copy carries only in-frame clones and drops some. This table holds some 30,000 clones, roughly 90% found once. Broader study findings: In some patient and control memory CD4+ samples, autoreactive clones were absent. Autoreactive clonotypes reportedly recurred in blood of same and different patients, not controls. Same-patient CSF and blood CD4+ T cell clonotypes included HCRT-specific and TRIB2-specific autoreactive ones.

Per the germline V gene, CDR1 is SGHTA and CDR2 is FQGNSA. Trimming removed 6 bases from V and 8 bases from J, with 18 bases in between. The CDR3 spans 14 residues. Sequenced material: CD45RA- memory CD4+ T cells from PBMCs. The gene calls are TRBV7-2 and TRBJ2-3; D perhaps matches TRBD2 (5 bases). The TCR sequence derives from a human donor with narcolepsy. CDR3 protein: CASRPTRAEGTQYF. CDR3 sequence (DNA): TGTGCCAGCAGGCCTACTAGGGCCGAGGGTACGCAGTATTTT.